This T cell receptor beta chain was retrieved from a study of CD8 T cells in ankylosing spondylitis. Study-wide findings and caveats: Some motif variants had been reported before (in reactive arthritis synovial fluid and blood).

V was cut by 0 bases and J by 1 base, with 9 bases left in between. CDR3 length: 14 amino acids. The V gene's germline CDR1 is DFQATT and CDR2 SNEGSKA (reference sequence). Comment on this clonotype: The target antigen is unknown.

TCRdb re-called the 5' RACE reads with MiXCR, one entry per CDR3 protein. The data contain 250,000 to 300,000 distinct CDR3 sequences, about 20% of them singletons. This receptor was identified in a male donor with ankylosing spondylitis or in good health (not recorded which). The J gene is TRBJ2-5, the V gene TRBV20-1; D may be TRBD2 (6 bases). Sequenced input: blood, either unsorted or a sorted T cell fraction (not recorded which). This CDR3 reads CSARDGGAQETQYF. The CDR3, as DNA: TGCAGTGCTAGAGATGGAGGGGCCCAAGAGACCCAGTACTTC.